A selection of T cell receptor beta chains follows, all from one sample in a study of blood T cell repertoires in COVID-19. Sequenced by immunoSEQ multiplex PCR; TCRdb stores in-frame clones only, minus some. The repertoire holds tens of thousands of clones, with 80% to 85% as singletons. Sequencing was performed on peripheral blood. Receptor source: a woman older than 75 with acute or convalescent COVID-19. The CDR3 runs from the conserved cysteine through the conserved F or W. Each record gives: J gene, V gene, D gene, clone size, CDR3 length, CDR3 DNA, CDR3 protein. A D gene is named only where the DNA matches it firmly. Expanded clones get a size class; other rows say once, few or many, or leave the size out.

>TRBJ1-4|TRBV11-3|TRBD1|.|14
TGTGCCAGCAGCCACCCGGGACAGAATGAAAAACTGTTTTTT
CASSHPGQNEKLFF
>TRBJ2-6|TRBV5-1|.|.|16
TGCGCCAGCAGCTTACAGGTTTTCTCTGGGGCCAACGTCCTGACTTTC
CASSLQVFSGANVLTF
>TRBJ2-3|TRBV24-1|TRBD1|.|16
TGTGCCACCAGCGGCCCGGGACAGGGGGGCGCAGATACGCAGTATTTT
CATSGPGQGGADTQYF
>TRBJ2-5|TRBV2|TRBD2|.|14
TGTGCCAGCAGTGAAGGGGGGGGTACAGGGACCCAGTACTTC
CASSEGGGTGTQYF
>TRBJ1-1|TRBV24-1|TRBD1|.|17
TGTGCCACCAGTGATATTGACTGGGGACAGCTTAATACTGAAGCTTTCTTT
CATSDIDWGQLNTEAFF
>TRBJ2-5|TRBV21-1|.|.|14
TGTGCCAGCAGCATGAAGGGAGGGTCAGAGACCCAGTACTTC
CASSMKGGSETQYF
>TRBJ2-7|TRBV29-1|.|.|12
TGCAGCGTTGGGACAGACCTATACGAGCAGTACTTC
CSVGTDLYEQYF
>TRBJ2-3|TRBV4-2|TRBD2|few|16
TGTGCCAGCAGCCCGTTAGCGGGGGGGCCTGAAGATACGCAGTATTTT
CASSPLAGGPEDTQYF
>TRBJ1-3|TRBV9|.|once|15
TGTGCCAGCAGCGCACAGTTGTCAACGGGAAACACCATATATTTT
CASSAQLSTGNTIYF
>TRBJ2-3|TRBV12-3/TRBV12-4|.|.|13
TGTGCCAGCAGGGGCGCCGGCACAGATACGCAGTATTTT
CASRGAGTDTQYF
>TRBJ1-5|TRBV14|.|.|19
TGTGCCAGCAGCCAAAGCCTTCAGATAACAGGGATTTCAGGTCAGCCCCAGCATTTT
CASSQSLQITGISGQPQHF
>TRBJ2-1|TRBV11-3|.|few|12
TGTGCCAGCAGTCTACACAGTAATGAGCAGTTCTTC
CASSLHSNEQFF
>TRBJ2-7|TRBV6-7|TRBD1|.|16
TGTGCCAGCAGGACTGAACAACCTCGACAGGGCTACGAGCAGTACTTC
CASRTEQPRQGYEQYF
>TRBJ2-5|TRBV5-1|.|.|13
TGCGCCAGCAGCGAGAGCGGCCAAGAGACCCAGTACTTC
CASSESGQETQYF
>TRBJ1-1|TRBV11-3|.|.|15
TGTGCCAGCAGCGCACAAACAGGGTTTTCGTCTGAAGCTTTCTTT
CASSAQTGFSSEAFF
>TRBJ2-2|TRBV5-1|TRBD1|.|15
TGCGCCAGCAGCTTAGGGGACAGGGTTACCGGGGAGCTGTTTTTT
CASSLGDRVTGELFF
>TRBJ1-1|TRBV19|TRBD1|once|16
TGTGCCAGTAGTAAACCGGGACAGGGGGCAGATGGTGAAGCTTTCTTT
CASSKPGQGADGEAFF
>TRBJ1-5|TRBV27|.|once|14
TGTGCCAGCAGTTTTGACTGGTCGGGGTACGAATTACATTTT
CASSFDWSGYELHF
>TRBJ2-3|TRBV5-4|.|.|15
TGTGCCAGCGCCGCCATGGGGGGGGCCGGAGATACGCAGTATTTT
CASAAMGGAGDTQYF
>TRBJ1-5|TRBV24-1|.|.|12
TGTGCCACCAGTGAACAAAATCAGCCCCAGCATTTT
CATSEQNQPQHF
>TRBJ2-5|TRBV29-1|TRBD2|.|13
TGCAGCGTCTCGCGGGGGTCCCAAGAGACCCAGTACTTC
CSVSRGSQETQYF
>TRBJ1-2|TRBV7-8|TRBD1|.|13
TGTGCCAGCAGCTCAGACCGACAGGGCCGGGCCACCTTC
CASSSDRQGRATF
>TRBJ1-4|TRBV2|TRBD1|.|16
TGTGCCAGCAGTGAAACAGGGGGCGCCGGTAATGAAAAACTGTTTTTT
CASSETGGAGNEKLFF
>TRBJ1-1|TRBV3-1/TRBV3-2|TRBD1|once|17
TGTGCCAGCAGCCATCAACAGGGGGATAGATTCAACACTGAAGCTTTCTTT
CASSHQQGDRFNTEAFF
>TRBJ2-3|TRBV5-8|TRBD2|.|15
TGTGCCAGCAGCTTGTCCGGGGGGGGAGTAGATACGCAGTATTTT
CASSLSGGGVDTQYF
>TRBJ2-7|TRBV3-1/TRBV3-2|TRBD1|once|16
TGTGCCAGCAGCAAAGGCAGCGGACAGGGGGCGTTCGAGCAGTACTTC
CASSKGSGQGAFEQYF
>TRBJ2-6|TRBV18|TRBD1|.|15
TGTGCCAGCTCAGGACAGGAATCTGGGGCCAACGTCCTGACTTTC
CASSGQESGANVLTF
>TRBJ2-7|TRBV18|TRBD1|.|15
TGTGCCAGCTCCCCTGGGGGACAGGGGACCTACGAGCAGTACTTC
CASSPGGQGTYEQYF
>TRBJ2-2|TRBV6-1|.|.|15
TGTGCCAGCAGTGATCTGGGGGGGGCGTCCGGGGAGCTGTTTTTT
CASSDLGGASGELFF
>TRBJ1-6|TRBV30|.|few|10
TGTGCCTGGAGTTCAGGGACTCTCCACTTT
CAWSSGTLHF
>TRBJ1-2|TRBV7-6|.|.|13
TGTGCCAGCAGCCGCCCAGGGGACTATGGCTACACCTTC
CASSRPGDYGYTF
>TRBJ2-7|TRBV4-1|TRBD1|.|13
TGCGCCAGCAGCCAACAGGGGGTGGGGGAGCAGTACTTC
CASSQQGVGEQYF
>TRBJ2-7|TRBV5-5|.|.|14
TGTGCCAGCAGTTTACAGGGTCCCCCCTACGAGCAGTACTTC
CASSLQGPPYEQYF
>TRBJ1-5|TRBV7-9|.|.|14
TGTGCCAGCAGCTTAGTTCGTCCCAATCAGCCCCAGCATTTT
CASSLVRPNQPQHF
>TRBJ2-7|TRBV3-1/TRBV3-2|TRBD2|.|14
TGTGCCAGCAGCCTCAAGGGCGGGAGGGAGGAGCAGTACTTC
CASSLKGGREEQYF
>TRBJ2-7|TRBV13|.|.|13
TGTGCCAGCAGCTTAAGGAGGGTCTACGAGCAGTACTTC
CASSLRRVYEQYF
>TRBJ2-3|TRBV7-9|.|.|14
TGTGCCAGCAGCTCTTCGGGGTTTGGAGATACGCAGTATTTT
CASSSSGFGDTQYF
>TRBJ2-1|TRBV3-1/TRBV3-2|TRBD1|.|14
TGTGCCAGCAGCCAATCTCGGGTGAGGACAGGGGTGTTCTTC
CASSQSRVRTGVFF
>TRBJ1-4|TRBV4-1|.|.|18
TGCGCCAGCAGCCAAGACCAACTTCTGGGGGGAACTAATGAAAAACTGTTTTTT
CASSQDQLLGGTNEKLFF
>TRBJ1-6|TRBV19|TRBD1|.|15
TGTGCCAGTAGTCCCAGGGGGGCGACGAATTCACCCCTCCACTTT
CASSPRGATNSPLHF
>TRBJ1-4|TRBV19|TRBD1|.|14
TGTGCCAGTAGCCCGGGACAGTGGGATGAAAAACTGTTTTTT
CASSPGQWDEKLFF
>TRBJ2-1|TRBV11-3|TRBD2|.|18
TGTGCCAGCAGCTCCGGGACTAGCGGTCAAATCTCCTACAATGAGCAGTTCTTC
CASSSGTSGQISYNEQFF
>TRBJ2-5|TRBV30|TRBD1|.|12
TGTGCCTGGGGACAGGGAAAAGAGACCCAGTACTTC
CAWGQGKETQYF
>TRBJ1-3|TRBV6-5|TRBD1|.|15
TGTGCCAGCAGCCTCCGGGACAGGGGTGGAAACACCATATATTTT
CASSLRDRGGNTIYF
>TRBJ2-5|TRBV6-5|TRBD1|.|15
TGTGCCAGCAGTCCTCGGACAGGGGGAGTGGAGACCCAGTACTTC
CASSPRTGGVETQYF
>TRBJ2-1|TRBV19|TRBD2|.|17
TGTGCCAGTACAAGGACTAGCGGGGGTATCGGCTACAATGAGCAGTTCTTC
CASTRTSGGIGYNEQFF
>TRBJ2-3|TRBV3-1/TRBV3-2|TRBD2|.|15
TGTGCCAGCAGCCTGCTGAGCGGGGGGACAGATACGCAGTATTTT
CASSLLSGGTDTQYF
>TRBJ1-5|TRBV3-1/TRBV3-2|.|.|14
TGTGCCAGCAGCCCTACTGGTTACCATCAGCCCCAGCATTTT
CASSPTGYHQPQHF
>TRBJ2-7|TRBV18|.|.|13
TGTGCCAGCTCAGCCGGACAGTCCTACGAGCAGTACTTC
CASSAGQSYEQYF